This entry is about one T cell receptor beta chain. Trimming took 4 bases from V and 1 from J; bases not matched to a gene: 9. The CDR3 spans 16 residues. Per the germline V gene, CDR1 is MNHEY and CDR2 is SVGAGI. Unique molecular identifiers were built into the TCRbeta library. TCRdb reprocessed the PCR reads via MiXCR and lists one record per CDR3 protein. The sample includes 490,000 or so distinct CDR3 sequences, around 12% of them seen just once. This specimen belongs to a study of T-cell reconstitution after alpha-beta-depleted transplantation in children. Sequencing was performed on PBMCs from the stem cell graft donor, taken from the stem cell graft. The rearrangement joins TRBV6-5 to TRBJ2-5, with 7 bases identical to TRBD1. This receptor was identified in a human donor who donated a stem cell graft to a child with combined immunodeficiency. The CDR3 loop reads CASSSGTVSLQETQYF. Here the CDR3 DNA reads TGTGCCAGCAGTTCCGGGACAGTTAGCCTCCAAGAGACCCAGTACTTC.